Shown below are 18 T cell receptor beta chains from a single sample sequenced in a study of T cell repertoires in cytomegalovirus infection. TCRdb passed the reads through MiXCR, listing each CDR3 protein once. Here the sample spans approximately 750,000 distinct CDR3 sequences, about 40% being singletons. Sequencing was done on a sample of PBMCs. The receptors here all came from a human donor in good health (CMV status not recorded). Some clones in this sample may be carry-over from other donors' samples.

The CDR3 DNA reads TGCGCCAGCAGCCCTAATTCAGGGAAACAAGAGACCCAGTACTTC. Translated: CASSPNSGKQETQYF. The V gene is TRBV5-1, the J gene TRBJ2-5, with a weak D call TRBD1 (5 bases). This CDR3 contains 15 residues. Trimming cost V 4 bases and J 2 bases, with 15 bases left between them. Per the germline V gene, CDR1 is SGHRS and CDR2 is YFSETQ.

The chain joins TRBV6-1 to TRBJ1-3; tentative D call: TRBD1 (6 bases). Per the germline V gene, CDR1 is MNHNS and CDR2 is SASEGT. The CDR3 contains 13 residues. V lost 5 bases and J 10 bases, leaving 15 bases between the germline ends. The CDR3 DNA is TGTGCCAGCAGTTCGTCAGGGGTTCGGACCATATATTTT. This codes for CASSSSGVRTIYF.

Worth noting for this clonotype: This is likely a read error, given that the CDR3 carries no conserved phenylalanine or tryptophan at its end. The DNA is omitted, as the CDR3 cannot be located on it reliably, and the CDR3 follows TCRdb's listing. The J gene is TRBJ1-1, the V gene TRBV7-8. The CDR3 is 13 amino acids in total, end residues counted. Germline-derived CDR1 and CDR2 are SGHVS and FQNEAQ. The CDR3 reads CASSLRRNTEAFL.

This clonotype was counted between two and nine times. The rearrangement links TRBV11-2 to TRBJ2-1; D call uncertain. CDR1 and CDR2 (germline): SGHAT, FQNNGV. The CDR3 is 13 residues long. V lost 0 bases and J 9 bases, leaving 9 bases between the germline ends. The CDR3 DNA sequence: TGTGCCAGCAGCTTAGAACCACCCGCTGAGCAGTTCTTC. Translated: CASSLEPPAEQFF.

CDR3 protein: CASSLRDSDQPQHF. The DNA of the CDR3 is TGCGCCAGCAGTTTGCGGGACAGCGATCAGCCCCAGCATTTT. The chain is built from TRBV23-1 and TRBJ1-5; the match to TRBD1 covers 7 bases. TRBV23-1 is reported as an ORF; its role is uncertain. With V trimmed by 5 bases and J by 5 bases, 6 bases remained unmatched. The CDR3 runs 14 residues.

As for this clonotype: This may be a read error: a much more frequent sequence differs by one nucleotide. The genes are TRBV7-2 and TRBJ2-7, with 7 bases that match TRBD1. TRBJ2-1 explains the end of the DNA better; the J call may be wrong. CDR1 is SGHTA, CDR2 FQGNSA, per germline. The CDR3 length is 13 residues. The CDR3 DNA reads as TGTGCCAGCAGCATCAGACAGGGCATCGAGCAGTTCTTC. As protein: CASSIRQGIEQFF.

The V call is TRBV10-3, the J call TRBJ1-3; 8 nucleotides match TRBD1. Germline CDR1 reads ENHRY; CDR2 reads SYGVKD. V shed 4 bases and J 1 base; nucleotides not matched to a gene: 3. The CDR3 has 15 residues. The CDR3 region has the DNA TGTGCCATCAGTGGACAGGGGAAATCTGGAAACACCATATATTTT. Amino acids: CAISGQGKSGNTIYF.

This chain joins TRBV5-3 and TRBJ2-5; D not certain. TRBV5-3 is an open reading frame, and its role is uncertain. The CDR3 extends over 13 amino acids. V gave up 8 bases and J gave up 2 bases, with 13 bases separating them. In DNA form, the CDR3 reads TGTGCCAGCAGCCGAATTCCACAAGAGACCCAGTACTTC. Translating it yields CASSRIPQETQYF.

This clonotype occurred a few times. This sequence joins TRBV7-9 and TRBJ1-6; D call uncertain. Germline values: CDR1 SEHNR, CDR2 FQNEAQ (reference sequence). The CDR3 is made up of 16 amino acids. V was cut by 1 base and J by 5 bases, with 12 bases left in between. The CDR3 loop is CASSLVHARDNSPLHF. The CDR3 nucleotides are TGTGCCAGCAGCTTAGTTCACGCCCGAGATAATTCACCCCTCCACTTT. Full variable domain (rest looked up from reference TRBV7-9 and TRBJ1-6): DTGVSQNPRHKITKRGQNVTFRCDPISEHNRLYWYRQTLGQGPEFLTYFQNEAQLEKSRLLSDRFSAERPKGSFSTLEIQRTEQGDSAMYLCASSLVHARDNSPLHFGNGTRLTVT.

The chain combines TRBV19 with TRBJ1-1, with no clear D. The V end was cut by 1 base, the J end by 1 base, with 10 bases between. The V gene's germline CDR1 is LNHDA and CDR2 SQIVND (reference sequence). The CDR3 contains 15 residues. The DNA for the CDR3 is TGTGCCAGTAGTATAGCTGGGAGCCAGAACACTGAAGCTTTCTTT. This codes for CASSIAGSQNTEAFF.

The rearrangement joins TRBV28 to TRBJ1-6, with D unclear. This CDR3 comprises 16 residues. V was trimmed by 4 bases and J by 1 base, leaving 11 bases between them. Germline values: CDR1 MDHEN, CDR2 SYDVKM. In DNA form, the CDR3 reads TGTGCCAGCAGTTACCTGCATGGTTCCTATAATTCACCCCTCCACTTT. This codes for CASSYLHGSYNSPLHF.

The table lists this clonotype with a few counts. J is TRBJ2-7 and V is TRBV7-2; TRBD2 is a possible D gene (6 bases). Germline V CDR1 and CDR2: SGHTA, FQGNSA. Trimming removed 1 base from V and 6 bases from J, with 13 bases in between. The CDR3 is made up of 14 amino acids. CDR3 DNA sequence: TGTGCCAGCAGCTTAGGAGGTCAGGGAGGCGAGCAGTACTTC. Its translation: CASSLGGQGGEQYF.

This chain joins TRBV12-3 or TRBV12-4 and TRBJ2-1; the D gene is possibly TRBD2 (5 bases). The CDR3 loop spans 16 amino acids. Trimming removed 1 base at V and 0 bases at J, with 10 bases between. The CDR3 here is CASSLDGNPSYNEQFF. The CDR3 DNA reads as TGTGCCAGCAGTTTAGACGGGAATCCCTCCTACAATGAGCAGTTCTTC.

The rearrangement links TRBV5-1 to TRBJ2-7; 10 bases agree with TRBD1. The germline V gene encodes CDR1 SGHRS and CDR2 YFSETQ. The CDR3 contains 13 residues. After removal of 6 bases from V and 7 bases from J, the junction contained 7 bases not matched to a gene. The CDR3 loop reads CASTDRGMGEQYF. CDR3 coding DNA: TGCGCCAGCACGGACAGGGGGATGGGTGAGCAGTACTTC.

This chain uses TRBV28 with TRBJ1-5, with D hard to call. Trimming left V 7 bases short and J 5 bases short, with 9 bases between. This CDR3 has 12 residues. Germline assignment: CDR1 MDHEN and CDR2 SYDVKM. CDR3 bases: TGTGCCAGCACCAGTCGATATCAGCCCCAGCATTTT. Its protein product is CASTSRYQPQHF.

DNA of the CDR3: TGTGCCATCAGTGATTCGGGGGATACGCAGTATTTT. Amino acids: CAISDSGDTQYF. The rearrangement links TRBV10-3 to TRBJ2-3; tentative D call: TRBD2 (5 bases). V lost 3 bases and J lost 6, with 7 bases in between. The CDR3 extends over 12 amino acids. Germline V gene lookup returns CDR1 ENHRY and CDR2 SYGVKD.

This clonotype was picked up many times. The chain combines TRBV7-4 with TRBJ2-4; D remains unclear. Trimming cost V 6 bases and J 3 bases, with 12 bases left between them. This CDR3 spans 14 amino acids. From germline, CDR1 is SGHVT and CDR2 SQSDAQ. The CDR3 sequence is CASRQIQDKNIQYF. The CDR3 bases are TGTGCCAGCAGACAAATCCAAGACAAAAACATTCAGTACTTC. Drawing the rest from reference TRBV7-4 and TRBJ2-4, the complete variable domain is GAGVSQSPRYKVAKRGRDVALRCDSISGHVTLYWYRQTLGQGSEVLTYSQSDAQRDKSGRPSGRFSAERPERSVSTLKIQRTEQGDSAVYLCASRQIQDKNIQYFGAGTRLSVL.

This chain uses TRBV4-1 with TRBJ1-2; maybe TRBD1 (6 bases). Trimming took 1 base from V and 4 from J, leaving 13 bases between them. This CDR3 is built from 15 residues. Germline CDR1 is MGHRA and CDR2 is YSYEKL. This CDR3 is CASSQGVTGIYGYTF. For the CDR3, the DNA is TGCGCCAGCAGCCAAGGAGTAACAGGGATCTATGGCTACACCTTC.